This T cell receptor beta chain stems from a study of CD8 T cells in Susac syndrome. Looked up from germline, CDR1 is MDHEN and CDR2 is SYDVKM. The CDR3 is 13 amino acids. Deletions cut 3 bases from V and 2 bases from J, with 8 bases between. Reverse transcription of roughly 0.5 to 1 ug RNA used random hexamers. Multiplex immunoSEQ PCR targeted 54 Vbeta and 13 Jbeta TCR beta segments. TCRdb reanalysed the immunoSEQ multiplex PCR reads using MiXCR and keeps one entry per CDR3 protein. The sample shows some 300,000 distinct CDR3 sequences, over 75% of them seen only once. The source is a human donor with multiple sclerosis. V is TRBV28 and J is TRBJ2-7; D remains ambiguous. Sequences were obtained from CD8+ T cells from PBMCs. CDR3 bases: TGTGCCAGCAGTTTGTGGGCTACCTACGAGCAGTACTTC. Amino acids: CASSLWATYEQYF. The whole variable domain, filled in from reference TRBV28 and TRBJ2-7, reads DVKVTQSSRYLVKRTGEKVFLECVQDMDHENMFWYRQDPGLGLRLIYFSYDVKMKEKGDIPEGYSVSREKKERFSLILESASTNQTSMYLCASSLWATYEQYFGPGTRLTVT.